The sequence of this TCR beta chain was determined in a study of cytomegalovirus exposure and HLA in healthy donors. Primers: 60 Vbeta forward and 13 Jbeta reverse. Clones were read by immunoSEQ multiplex PCR, and TCRdb kept only the in-frame ones, dropping some. The sample consists of roughly 120,000 clones, about 82% of them appearing once. This TCR was recovered from a man aged 45 to 65 in good health and CMV-seronegative. Sequencing was carried out using PBMCs.

DNA for the CDR3: TGTGCCAGCAGCTTATCTAGCGGGGGGGTCGACGAGCAGTACTTC. It specifies CASSLSSGGVDEQYF. The chain carries TRBV5-6 and TRBJ2-5; 12 nucleotides line up with TRBD2. The DNA end favors TRBJ2-7, so the J call may be wrong. CDR1 is SGHDT, CDR2 YYEEEE, per germline. The CDR3 totals 15 residues.